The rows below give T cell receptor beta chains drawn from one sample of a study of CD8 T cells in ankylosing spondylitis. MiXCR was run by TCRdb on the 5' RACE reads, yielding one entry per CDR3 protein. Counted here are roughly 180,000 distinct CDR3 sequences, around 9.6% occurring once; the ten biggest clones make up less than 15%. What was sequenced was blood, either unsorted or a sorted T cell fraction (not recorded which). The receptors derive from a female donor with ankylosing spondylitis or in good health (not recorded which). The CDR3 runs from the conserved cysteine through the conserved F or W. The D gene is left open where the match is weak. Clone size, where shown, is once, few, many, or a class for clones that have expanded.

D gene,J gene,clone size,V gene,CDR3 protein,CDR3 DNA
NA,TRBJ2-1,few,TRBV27,CASSLGGRGYNEQFF,TGTGCCAGCAGTTTAGGGGGAAGGGGCTACAATGAGCAGTTCTTC
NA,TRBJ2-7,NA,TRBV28,CASSSGTASYEQYF,TGTGCCAGCAGCTCCGGGACGGCGTCCTACGAGCAGTACTTC
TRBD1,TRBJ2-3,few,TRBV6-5,CASSYSGTGADTQYF,TGTGCCAGCAGTTACTCGGGGACAGGGGCCGATACGCAGTATTTT
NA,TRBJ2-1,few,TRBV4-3,CASSQDPEGTEQFF,TGCGCCAGCAGCCAAGATCCGGAAGGGACTGAGCAGTTCTTC
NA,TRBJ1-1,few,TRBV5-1,CASRESGEAFF,TGCGCCAGCAGGGAGTCCGGAGAAGCTTTCTTT
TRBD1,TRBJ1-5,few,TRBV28,CASTPWTGSNQPQHF,TGTGCCAGCACCCCTTGGACAGGGAGCAATCAGCCCCAGCATTTT
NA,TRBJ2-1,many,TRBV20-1,CSAHQSSYNEQFF,TGCAGTGCTCACCAGAGCTCCTACAATGAGCAGTTCTTC
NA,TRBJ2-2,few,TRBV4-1,CASREGGTGELFF,TGCGCCAGCAGAGAAGGGGGAACCGGGGAGCTGTTTTTT
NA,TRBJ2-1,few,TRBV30,CAWSDYGGREQFF,TGTGCCTGGAGTGATTATGGAGGAAGGGAGCAGTTCTTC
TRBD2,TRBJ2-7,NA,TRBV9,CASSGTSGRAGARNRQYF,TGTGCCAGCAGCGGTACTAGCGGGAGGGCCGGGGCGCGGAATAGGCAGTACTTC
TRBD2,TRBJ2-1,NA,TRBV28,CASSISGTGEQFF,TGTGCCAGCAGTATTAGCGGGACGGGGGAGCAGTTCTTC
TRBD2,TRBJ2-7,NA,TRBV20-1,CSASNLAGVYEQYF,TGCAGTGCTAGTAATCTAGCGGGCGTCTACGAGCAGTACTTC
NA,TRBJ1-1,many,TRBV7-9,CASMGENKPEAFF,TGTGCCTCGATGGGGGAAAACAAACCTGAAGCTTTCTTT
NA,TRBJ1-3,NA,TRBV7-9,CATKVINTIYF,TGTGCCACTAAGGTGATCAACACCATATATTTT
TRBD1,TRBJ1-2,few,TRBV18,CASSPSDREDYYGYTF,TGTGCCAGCTCACCATCGGACAGGGAGGACTACTATGGCTACACCTTC
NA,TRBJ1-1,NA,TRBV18,CASLEKETEAFF,TGTGCCAGCCTCGAGAAGGAGACTGAAGCTTTCTTT
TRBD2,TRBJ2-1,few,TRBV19,CASSMGGASYNEQFF,TGTGCCAGTAGTATGGGAGGGGCCTCCTACAATGAGCAGTTCTTC
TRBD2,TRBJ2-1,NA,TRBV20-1,CSAHGAGTREDEQFF,TGCAGTGCTCACGGGGCCGGGACTAGGGAAGATGAGCAGTTCTTC
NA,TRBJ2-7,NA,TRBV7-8,CASSLSGPIPYEQYF,TGTGCCAGCAGCTTATCGGGTCCGATTCCCTACGAGCAGTACTTC
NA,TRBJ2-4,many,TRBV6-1,CASSPGDIQYF,TGTGCCAGCAGCCCAGGGGACATTCAGTACTTC
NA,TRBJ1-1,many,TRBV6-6,CASHLGAAEAFF,TGTGCCAGCCACTTAGGGGCCGCTGAAGCTTTCTTT
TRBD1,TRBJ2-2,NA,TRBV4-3,CASSHYPGTGEFTGELFF,TGCGCCAGCAGCCATTACCCCGGGACAGGAGAATTCACCGGGGAGCTGTTTTTT
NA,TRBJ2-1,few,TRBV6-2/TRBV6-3,CASSYGANEQFF,TGTGCCAGCAGTTACGGGGCCAATGAGCAGTTCTTC
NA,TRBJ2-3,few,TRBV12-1,CASSPVLAASTDTQYF,TGTGCCAGCAGCCCTGTACTAGCGGCTAGCACAGATACGCAGTATTTT
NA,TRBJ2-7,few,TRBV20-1,CSGGELPDSYEQYF,TGCAGTGGGGGAGAACTCCCGGACTCCTACGAGCAGTACTTC
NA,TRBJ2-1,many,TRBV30,CAWSAEAPNEQFF,TGTGCCTGGAGTGCCGAGGCTCCCAATGAGCAGTTCTTC
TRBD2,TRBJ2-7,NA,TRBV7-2,CASSLEELAGAYEQYF,TGTGCCAGCAGCTTAGAGGAACTAGCGGGGGCCTACGAGCAGTACTTC
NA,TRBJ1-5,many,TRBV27,CASSPRAGQPQHF,TGTGCCAGCAGTCCTAGGGCCGGTCAGCCCCAGCATTTT
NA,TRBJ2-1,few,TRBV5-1,CASSLGLLANNEQFF,TGCGCCAGCAGCTTGGGACTCCTCGCCAACAATGAGCAGTTCTTC
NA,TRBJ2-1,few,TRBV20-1,CSAISPGTKKYNEQFF,TGCAGTGCTATCTCCCCCGGGACCAAAAAGTACAATGAGCAGTTCTTC
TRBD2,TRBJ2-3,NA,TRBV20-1,CSARDPSGSADTQYF,TGCAGTGCTAGAGATCCTAGCGGGAGTGCAGATACGCAGTATTTT
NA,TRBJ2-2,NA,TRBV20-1,CSARDRGKSGELFF,TGCAGTGCTAGAGACAGGGGAAAATCCGGGGAGCTGTTTTTT
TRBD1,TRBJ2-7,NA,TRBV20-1,CSARDRDRITTSYEQYF,TGCAGTGCTAGAGACCGGGACAGGATTACGACGTCCTACGAGCAGTACTTC